The clone carrying this T cell receptor beta chain was observed a handful of times. Its antigen is undetermined. Ophthalmopathy donors' eye disease showed moderate-to-severe activity, CAS of at least 3, NOSPECS of at least 4 and duration under 3 months. Researchers turned away patients with other autoimmune diseases, uncontrolled infections, pregnancy or lactation. The record originates from a study of Graves' ophthalmopathy and Graves' hyperthyroidism. The authors amplified TCR beta CDR3 regions from RNA transcripts. First-round RT-PCR used HTBI primers; second-round multiplex PCR followed. TCRdb redid the calling of the multiplex PCR reads with MiXCR, one entry per CDR3 protein. The table has some 400,000 distinct CDR3 sequences, approximately 16% seen once; the top ten hold more than 1.5%. General study results and limits: A model of 13 signatures distinguished ophthalmopathy from stable hyperthyroidism at approximately 90% sensitivity and roughly 81% specificity. Appearing in blood as well were most expanded thyroid clonotypes above 0.001 frequency.

Sequencing was done on a sample of peripheral blood. The clonotype comes from a woman younger than 30 with Graves' ophthalmopathy.

The CDR3 here is CASSHGTSGGARSKNIQYF. For the CDR3, the DNA is TGCGCCAGCAGCCACGGGACTAGCGGGGGGGCCCGGTCCAAAAACATTCAGTACTTC. The chain couples TRBV4-3 to TRBJ2-4; 16 bases line up with TRBD2. The J segment lost 2 bases and the V segment lost 3 bases, leaving 7 bases of the junction unmatched. The CDR3 is 19 amino acids. Looked up from germline, CDR1 is LGHNA and CDR2 is YSLEER.